What follows are 29 T cell receptor beta chains derived from one specimen sequenced in a study of control samples from healthy donors and cancer patients. The method was immunoSEQ multiplex PCR; TCRdb's version includes in-frame clones alone and lacks a portion of them. The sample has 20,000 to 30,000 clones; roughly 80% are singletons. What was sequenced was PBMCs. These receptors came from a man between 60 and 70 years old with colorectal cancer.

The J gene is TRBJ2-3, the V gene TRBV27; D may be TRBD1 (6 bases). Trimming took off 1 base at V and 4 bases at J, with 9 bases between the two ends. The CDR3 is 14 amino acids. Germline-derived CDR1 and CDR2 are MNHEY and SMNVEV (reference sequence). The CDR3 nucleotides read TGTGCCAGCAGTTTATGGAACAGGGCAGATACGCAGTATTTT. Amino acid sequence: CASSLWNRADTQYF.

The chain joins TRBV5-1 to TRBJ1-1; 8 bases are a match to TRBD1. This CDR3 is built from 16 residues. V was pared by 4 bases and J by 4 bases, with 12 bases of the junction left unmatched. CDR1 is SGHRS, CDR2 YFSETQ, per germline. The CDR3 bases are TGCGCCAGCAGCAACAAGGCAGGGGGCAGTGGCACTGAAGCTTTCTTT. It translates to CASSNKAGGSGTEAFF. Full variable domain (remainder filled in from reference TRBV5-1 and TRBJ1-1): KAGVTQTPRYLIKTRGQQVTLSCSPISGHRSVSWYQQTPGQGLQFLFEYFSETQRNKGNFPGRFSGRQFSNSRSEMNVSTLELGDSALYLCASSNKAGGSGTEAFFGQGTRLTVV.

V is TRBV6-5 and J is TRBJ1-4; D is possibly TRBD1 (5 bases). CDR1 and CDR2 from the germline V gene are MNHEY and SVGAGI. This CDR3 has 13 residues. Trimming took 8 bases from V and 8 from J, leaving 15 bases between them. The CDR3 nucleotides are TGTGCCAGCGCCCGCCAGGGCTGGGAAAAACTGTTTTTT. This encodes CASARQGWEKLFF.

This chain links TRBV14 with TRBJ2-7, with D perhaps being TRBD1 or TRBD2 (5 bases each). The CDR3 is made up of 16 amino acids. The ends were cut back, 0 bases at V and 3 bases at J, with 15 bases in the middle. Germline-derived CDR1 and CDR2 are SGHDN and FVKESK. This chain's CDR3 is CASSQERGRRSYEQYF. CDR3 DNA: TGTGCCAGCAGCCAAGAAAGGGGCAGGAGGAGCTACGAGCAGTACTTC.

This clone showed up just a few times. The chain couples TRBV24-1 to TRBJ2-7; D might be TRBD1 (6 bases). CDR3 length: 15 amino acids. Per germline, CDR1 KGHDR and CDR2 SFDVKD. V gave up 0 bases and J gave up 3 bases, with 11 bases separating them. DNA for the CDR3: TGTGCCACCAGTGATTTGCCCACAGGGATCTACGAGCAGTACGTC. Protein: CATSDLPTGIYEQYV.

This clone turned up a few times. V is TRBV12-5 and J is TRBJ1-5; TRBD1 is a possible D gene (6 bases). In germline, CDR1 is LGHNT, CDR2 FRNRAP. This CDR3 is built from 17 residues. The V gene lost 2 bases and the J gene lost 1 base, with 15 bases spanning the gap. The CDR3 sequence: CASGLIIEGGSNQPQHF. In DNA form, the CDR3 reads TGTGCTAGTGGTTTGATAATAGAGGGGGGAAGCAATCAGCCCCAGCATTTT. Full variable domain (outside the CDR3, taken from reference TRBV12-5 and TRBJ1-5): DARVTQTPRHKVTEMGQEVTMRCQPILGHNTVFWYRQTMMQGLELLAYFRNRAPLDDSGMPKDRFSAEMPDATLATLKIQPSEPRDSAVYFCASGLIIEGGSNQPQHFGDGTRLSIL.

This clone was seen only a few times. Here the CDR3 DNA reads TGTGCCAGCAGCCCGCTACGGTTCCGGGACAGGGGGAGGTACATTCAGTACTTC. The encoded protein is CASSPLRFRDRGRYIQYF. V and J are TRBV7-2 and TRBJ2-4; 11 bases agree with TRBD1. The CDR3 sequence is 18 residues long. CDR1 is SGHTA, CDR2 FQGNSA, per germline. V was clipped by 5 bases and J by 8 bases; unmatched bases: 17.

This clone was counted between two and nine times. The chain has TRBV6-4 and TRBJ1-2; 10 bases fit TRBD1. CDR3 length equals 14 residues. Germline lookup yields CDR1 MRHNA and CDR2 SNTAGT. J gave up 8 bases and V 6 bases, and 9 bases lay outside the gene matches. The CDR3 bases are TGTGCCAGCAGCCTAGACAGGGGGCGTTCGGGCTACACCTTC. It encodes CASSLDRGRSGYTF.

This chain joins TRBV6-6 and TRBJ1-2, with D maybe TRBD1 (6 bases). The CDR3 is 13 amino acids. V lost 7 bases to trimming and J lost 4 bases, with 13 bases between them. The germline gives CDR1 MNHNY, CDR2 SVGAGI (reference sequence). In DNA, the CDR3 is TGTGCCAGCATTTTTTCAGGGGCCTATGGCTACACCTTC. Translation: CASIFSGAYGYTF.

The CDR3 bases are TGTGCCAGCAGTCCTAGCGGGGTCTTCCAAGAGACCCAGTACTTC. It codes for CASSPSGVFQETQYF. V gene TRBV11-2 combines with J gene TRBJ2-5, with TRBD2 matching over 9 bases. This CDR3 is built from 15 residues. Germline trimming cut 6 bases from V and 1 base from J; bases unmatched to any gene: 6. Germline V CDR1 and CDR2: SGHAT, FQNNGV.

The rearrangement uses TRBV5-5 and TRBJ1-2, with D perhaps TRBD1 (5 bases). CDR3 length equals 15 residues. V was pared by 0 bases and J by 4 bases, with 13 bases between. Germline V gene sequence: CDR1 SGHKS, CDR2 YYEKEE (reference sequence). CDR3 loop: CASSLGGEGIYGYTF. CDR3 DNA sequence: TGTGCCAGCAGCTTGGGCGGGGAGGGGATCTATGGCTACACCTTC. The full variable domain, with the rest looked up from reference TRBV5-5 and TRBJ1-2, is DAGVTQSPTHLIKTRGQQVTLRCSPISGHKSVSWYQQVLGQGPQFIFQYYEKEERGRGNFPDRFSARQFPNYSSELNVNALLLGDSALYLCASSLGGEGIYGYTFGSGTRLTVV.

The chain carries TRBV2 and TRBJ2-7; D unresolved. Trimming stripped 5 bases from V and 0 bases from J, with 5 bases between. The length of the CDR3 is 12 residues. Germline CDR1 SNHLY, CDR2 FYNNEI. The CDR3 spells CASSFSSYEQYF. Written as DNA, the CDR3 is TGTGCCAGCAGTTTTAGCTCCTACGAGCAGTACTTC.

J is TRBJ2-7 and V is TRBV27; 11 nucleotides line up with TRBD2. The CDR3 is 17 amino acids. V was pared by 2 bases and J by 7 bases, with 13 bases of the junction left unmatched. Germline lookup yields CDR1 MNHEY and CDR2 SMNVEV (reference sequence). CDR3 DNA sequence: TGTGCCAGCAGTTTAACGTCGACTAGCGGGGCTGCGAGGGAGCAGTACTTC. Residues: CASSLTSTSGAAREQYF.

The chain uses TRBV18 and TRBJ1-1; D is unresolved. CDR3 length: 18 amino acids. V gave up 3 bases and J gave up 0 bases, with 20 bases separating them. Germline assignment: CDR1 KGHSH and CDR2 LQKENI. The CDR3 sequence is CASSPSSRELTMNTEAFF. CDR3 nucleotide sequence: TGTGCCAGCTCACCCTCTTCAAGGGAACTAACTATGAACACTGAAGCTTTCTTT.

CDR3 loop: CASSIRGPTKNQPQHF. CDR3 sequence (DNA): TGTGCCAGTAGTATAAGGGGGCCAACCAAGAATCAGCCCCAGCATTTT. The V and J genes are TRBV19 and TRBJ1-5, with 7 bases matching TRBD1. Germline V lookup: CDR1 LNHDA, CDR2 SQIVND (reference sequence). Trimming cost V 2 bases and J 4 bases; bases outside gene matches: 8. This CDR3 is built from 16 residues.

This clone was detected a few times. The rearrangement uses TRBV3-1 (or the pseudogene TRBV3-2) and TRBJ2-3; weak D call: TRBD2 (6 bases). CDR1 and CDR2 (germline): LGHDT, YNNKEL (reference sequence). The germline V and J ends were trimmed by 4 bases and 0 bases, with 11 bases remaining between them. The CDR3 covers 15 residues. CDR3 sequence: CASSPLAISTDTQYF. The CDR3 DNA follows: TGTGCCAGCAGCCCCCTAGCGATAAGCACAGATACGCAGTATTTT.

About this clone: Germline and junction disagree at one end, which may indicate a read error. This chain uses TRBV3-1 (or the pseudogene TRBV3-2) with TRBJ1-1, with D perhaps matching TRBD1 (6 bases). This CDR3 contains 16 residues. CDR1 and CDR2 (germline): LGHDT, YNNKEL (reference sequence). CDR3 sequence (DNA): TGTGCCAGCAGGCAAGGGGGAGGAACACCGAACACTGAAGCTTTCTTT. Amino acid sequence: CASRQGGGTPNTEAFF.

V and J are TRBV5-1 and TRBJ1-3; D is ambiguous. V lost 1 base and J 8 bases, leaving 13 bases between the germline ends. The CDR3 totals 14 residues. Germline V gene sequence: CDR1 SGHRS, CDR2 YFSETQ. Here the CDR3 reads CASSLSGRSDTIYF. CDR3 DNA: TGCGCCAGCAGCTTGTCAGGCCGCTCCGACACCATATATTTT.

The rearrangement links TRBV27 to TRBJ2-7; a weak D match, TRBD1 (6 bases). The CDR3 has 13 residues. V lost 0 bases and J lost 6, with 9 bases in between. Germline lookup yields CDR1 MNHEY and CDR2 SMNVEV (reference sequence). The CDR3 loop is CASSLSRGSEQYF. CDR3 DNA sequence: TGTGCCAGCAGTTTATCCAGGGGAAGCGAGCAGTACTTC.

The genes are TRBV25-1 and TRBJ1-4; tentatively, D is TRBD1 (6 bases). CDR1 and CDR2 (germline): MGHDK, SYGVNS. This CDR3 has 14 amino acids. Trimming shortened V by 5 bases and J by 1 base, and 8 bases separated the two germline ends. The CDR3 spells CASSIQGTNEKLFF. For the CDR3, the DNA is TGTGCCAGCAGTATACAGGGAACTAATGAAAAACTGTTTTTT. Combining the CDR3 with reference TRBV25-1 and TRBJ1-4 gives the whole variable domain EADIYQTPRYLVIGTGKKITLECSQTMGHDKMYWYQQDPGMELHLIHYSYGVNSTEKGDLSSESTVSRIRTEHFPLTLESARPSHTSQYLCASSIQGTNEKLFFGSGTQLSVL.

This chain joins TRBV13 and TRBJ1-6; no firm D call. The CDR3 sequence is 15 residues long. Germline V CDR1 and CDR2: PRHDT, FYEKMQ (reference sequence). V was shortened by 5 bases and J by 5 bases, with 13 bases between the two germline ends. The CDR3 loop is CASSLTTKDNSPLHF. The CDR3 nucleotides are TGTGCCAGCAGCCTAACGACTAAAGATAATTCACCCCTCCACTTT.

The chain has TRBV18 and TRBJ1-3, with 7 bases matching TRBD1. This CDR3 has 16 amino acids. The ends lost 6 bases at V and 0 bases at J; junction bases unmatched: 8. Germline V gene data show CDR1 as KGHSH and CDR2 as LQKENI. The CDR3 spells CASSTGQVYSGNTIYF. DNA for the CDR3: TGTGCCAGCTCGACAGGACAGGTCTACTCTGGAAACACCATATATTTT.

The V call is TRBV4-3, the J call TRBJ1-2, with D maybe TRBD1 (5 bases). CDR3 length: 17 amino acids. Germline CDR1 and CDR2: LGHNA and YSLEER. With 0 bases removed from V and 4 bases from J, the gap between germline ends came to 18 bases. The CDR3, as DNA: TGCGCCAGCAGCCAAGAGCTTGGGGCTTGGGGCACCTATGGCTACACCTTC. This gives the protein CASSQELGAWGTYGYTF.

This clone was counted between two and nine times. The chain employs TRBV7-9 and TRBJ2-6; 7 bases are a match to TRBD2. Germline V gene lookup returns CDR1 SEHNR and CDR2 FQNEAQ (reference sequence). The CDR3 is made up of 17 amino acids. Trimming took 8 bases from V and 4 from J; bases not matched to a gene: 14. CDR3 residues: CASGTPWEGSGANVLTF. The CDR3 region has the DNA TGTGCCAGCGGTACACCTTGGGAGGGGTCCGGGGCCAACGTCCTGACTTTC. Together with reference TRBV7-9 and TRBJ2-6, the CDR3 gives the full variable domain: DTGVSQNPRHKITKRGQNVTFRCDPISEHNRLYWYRQTLGQGPEFLTYFQNEAQLEKSRLLSDRFSAERPKGSFSTLEIQRTEQGDSAMYLCASGTPWEGSGANVLTFGAGSRLTVL.

This chain connects TRBV18 to TRBJ2-5; D is undetermined. From germline, CDR1 is KGHSH and CDR2 LQKENI. This CDR3 has 12 residues. Trimming took off 2 bases at V and 6 bases at J, with 7 bases between the two ends. CDR3 sequence: CASSPDGKTQYF. The CDR3 DNA is TGTGCCAGCTCACCAGATGGGAAGACCCAGTACTTC.

V usage is TRBV24-1 and J usage is TRBJ1-5, with D maybe TRBD1 (5 bases). CDR3 size: 15 residues. V was shortened by 3 bases and J by 7 bases, with 15 bases between the two germline ends. Germline CDR1 reads KGHDR; CDR2 reads SFDVKD. The CDR3 DNA reads as TGTGCCACCAGTGATCCGTCGGGGGGAGACCAGCCCCAGCATTTT. It specifies CATSDPSGGDQPQHF.

This clone was seen a few times. V is TRBV2 and J is TRBJ2-7; D may be TRBD2 (5 bases). The CDR3 sequence is 14 residues long. V lost 5 bases to trimming and J lost 3 bases, with 14 bases between them. In germline, CDR1 is SNHLY, CDR2 FYNNEI. The CDR3 bases are TGTGCCAGCAGTATCAGGACTGCGATCTACGAGCAGTACGTC. It encodes CASSIRTAIYEQYV.

The genes are TRBV5-1 and TRBJ2-1; 10 positions match TRBD2. V was pared by 4 bases and J by 1 base, with 2 bases of the junction left unmatched. In germline, CDR1 is SGHRS, CDR2 YFSETQ. The CDR3 extends over 15 amino acids. For the CDR3, the DNA is TGCGCCAGCAGCCGACTAGCGGGTTCCTACAATGAGCAGTTCTTC. As protein: CASSRLAGSYNEQFF.

This clone was found once. The gene calls are TRBV5-1 and TRBJ1-4; D may be TRBD1 (6 bases). Germline values: CDR1 SGHRS, CDR2 YFSETQ. The CDR3 is 14 amino acids. Trimming shortened V by 4 bases and J by 4 bases, and 11 bases separated the two germline ends. DNA of the CDR3: TGCGCCAGCAGCACGGACAGCCGTAATGAAAAACTGTTTTTT. Encoded protein: CASSTDSRNEKLFF.